This is a list of T cell receptor beta chains from one sample in a study of blood T cell repertoires in COVID-19. Assay used: immunoSEQ multiplex PCR; TCRdb lists only in-frame clones, some missing. The data contain around 200,000 clones, around 90% of them singletons. The sequenced material came from peripheral blood. These receptors were taken from a man in his fifties or sixties with acute or convalescent COVID-19. CDR3s include the opening cysteine and the closing phenylalanine or tryptophan. D genes are given only for firm matches. Clone size, where shown, is once, few, many, or a class for clones that have expanded.

D | size | J | V | DNA | CDR3
. | few | TRBJ2-5 | TRBV7-2 | TGTGCCAGCAGCGCGAACCCACCCACGACCCAGTACTTC | CASSANPPTTQYF
. | . | TRBJ1-5 | TRBV19 | TGTGCCAGTAGTTCAAACTTGGCAGGGAATCAGCCCCAGCATTTT | CASSSNLAGNQPQHF
TRBD2 | . | TRBJ2-7 | TRBV7-9 | TGTGCCAGCAGCGGAAAGGGACTAGGGGGTTCCTACGAGCAGTACTTC | CASSGKGLGGSYEQYF
TRBD1 | . | TRBJ1-4 | TRBV6-6 | TGTGCCAGCAGAAACGTTGAGGACAGGGGGTTTGAACTGTTTTTT | CASRNVEDRGFELFF
. | . | TRBJ2-1 | TRBV6-5 | TGTGCCAGTGCGGCAGGGGCCTACAATGAGCAGTTCTTC | CASAAGAYNEQFF
TRBD1 | once | TRBJ1-1 | TRBV19 | TGTGCCAGTAGTGTCTCCGGGACAGGGGATACTGAAGCTTTCTTT | CASSVSGTGDTEAFF
. | once | TRBJ1-4 | TRBV7-2 | TGTGCCAGCAGCTTACAAGGTGCGGGTGAAAAACTGTTTTTT | CASSLQGAGEKLFF
TRBD2 | . | TRBJ2-5 | TRBV9 | TGTGCCAGCAGCGTAGTTGGCGGGGGGAACCCCGGAGAGACCCAGTACTTC | CASSVVGGGNPGETQYF
. | . | TRBJ2-3 | TRBV5-6 | TGTGCCAGCAGCCCGACGGCGGCAGATACGCAGTATTTT | CASSPTAADTQYF
TRBD1 | . | TRBJ1-4 | TRBV28 | TGTGCCAGCAGTTTCGACAGGGGTAATGAAAAACTGTTTTTT | CASSFDRGNEKLFF
TRBD1 | . | TRBJ1-1 | TRBV5-1 | TGCGCCAGCAGCCGGACAGGGGGCGGACAAACTGAAGCTTTCTTT | CASSRTGGGQTEAFF
TRBD1 | few | TRBJ1-2 | TRBV27 | TGTGCCAGCAGTTTATCGACAGGGGGCTATGGCTACACCTTC | CASSLSTGGYGYTF
TRBD2 | . | TRBJ2-3 | TRBV10-2 | TGCGCCAGCAGTGAGTCAACCTATACTAGCGACACAGATACGCAGTATTTT | CASSESTYTSDTDTQYF
TRBD2 | . | TRBJ2-1 | TRBV7-6 | TGTGCCAGCAGCGTAGAAGCGGGAGGGCCCCGTGAGCAGTTCTTC | CASSVEAGGPREQFF
TRBD1 | . | TRBJ2-2 | TRBV14 | TGTGCCAGCAGCCATAGGACAGGGGCGACCGGGGAGCTGTTTTTT | CASSHRTGATGELFF
. | . | TRBJ1-5 | TRBV19 | TGTGCCAGTAGTATTGAGGAGGTCAATCAGCCCCAGCATTTT | CASSIEEVNQPQHF
. | . | TRBJ1-2 | TRBV10-3 | TGTGCCATCAGTACTGGTCAGGGCCAAGACGGCTACACCTTC | CAISTGQGQDGYTF
. | . | TRBJ2-7 | TRBV10-3 | TGTGCCATCAGTGAAGGAGGGCCCCGAAGCTCCTACGAGCAGTACTTC | CAISEGGPRSSYEQYF
TRBD2 | . | TRBJ2-7 | TRBV7-2 | TGTGCCAGCAGCTTAAGCGGGAATGTCTACGAGCAGTACTTC | CASSLSGNVYEQYF
. | . | TRBJ2-3 | TRBV29-1 | TGCAGCGTTGAAGCACGGGGTCCTGGGTGGTATTTT | CSVEARGPGWYF
TRBD2 | . | TRBJ2-1 | TRBV3-1/TRBV3-2 | TGTGCCAGCAGCCCCCTAGGCGGGGGGGCCTACAATGAGCAGTTCTTC | CASSPLGGGAYNEQFF
TRBD1 | . | TRBJ1-6 | TRBV5-5 | TGTGCCAGCAGCGGCCGACAGGGGGCAGACTCACCCCTCCACTTT | CASSGRQGADSPLHF
. | . | TRBJ1-3 | TRBV27 | TGTGCCGCCGGTCGGGGTATTGGAAACACCATATATTTT | CAAGRGIGNTIYF
TRBD1 | . | TRBJ1-6 | TRBV7-2 | TGTGCCAGCAGCTTAAGCAGGGGGTATAATTCACCCCTCCACTTT | CASSLSRGYNSPLHF
TRBD1 | . | TRBJ2-2 | TRBV19 | TGTGCCAGTAGTACGGTGAACAGGGGGCTCTGGGAGCTGTTTTTT | CASSTVNRGLWELFF
. | . | TRBJ2-2 | TRBV7-9 | TGTGCCAGCAGCTTAGGGGTGTTGGGGGCGCGGAACACCGGGGAGCTGTTTTTT | CASSLGVLGARNTGELFF
. | . | TRBJ2-2 | TRBV19 | TGTGCCAAGTCGTGCGGGGTGCCTGATAACACCGGGGAGCTGTTTTTT | CAKSCGVPDNTGELFF
TRBD1 | few | TRBJ1-6 | TRBV3-1/TRBV3-2 | TGTGCCAGCAGCCAAGAGGGACAGGGGGCGAATTCACCCCTCCACTTT | CASSQEGQGANSPLHF
. | . | TRBJ1-3 | TRBV4-2 | TGTGCCAGCAGCCAAGATATCCCGAGGAACTCTGGAAACACCATATATTTT | CASSQDIPRNSGNTIYF
. | . | TRBJ1-2 | TRBV18 | TGTGCCAGCTCACCAATTACGGGGCGGGGGCCCTATGGCTACACCTTC | CASSPITGRGPYGYTF
. | few | TRBJ2-3 | TRBV20-1 | TGCAGTGCTACGAGGGCTGATACGCAGTATTTT | CSATRADTQYF
TRBD1 | . | TRBJ1-6 | TRBV7-8 | TGTGCCAGCAGCTGGGGGACAGTAAATAATTCACCCCTCCACTTT | CASSWGTVNNSPLHF
. | . | TRBJ2-5 | TRBV6-5 | TGTGCCAGCAGGCCTCCGGGACAACGCCAAGAGACCCAGTACTTC | CASRPPGQRQETQYF
. | . | TRBJ1-4 | TRBV20-1 | TGCAGTGCTAGATCGGGAAAACTGTTTTTT | CSARSGKLFF
TRBD2 | . | TRBJ2-2 | TRBV7-8 | TGTGCCAGCAGCTTCCCGGGACTAGAAACCGGGGAGCTGTTTTTT | CASSFPGLETGELFF
. | . | TRBJ2-1 | TRBV11-2 | TGTGCCAGCAGCTCGCCCCTTAGCGGCAATGAGCAGTTCTTC | CASSSPLSGNEQFF
. | . | TRBJ2-3 | TRBV5-6 | TGTGCCAGCAGCTTGGTGGGGGCCGCGCGGGATACGCAGTATTTT | CASSLVGAARDTQYF
. | . | TRBJ2-1 | TRBV10-2 | TGCGCCAGCGGGGATCGGGGTGGTGAGCAGTTCTTC | CASGDRGGEQFF
. | . | TRBJ1-1 | TRBV18 | TGTGCCAGCTCAACCCGGGGAGGAGACACTGAAGCTTTCTTT | CASSTRGGDTEAFF
. | . | TRBJ2-7 | TRBV4-1 | TGCGCCAGCAGCCAAGCCCCCCTTAGGGAGCGGTCCTCCTACGAGCAGTACTTC | CASSQAPLRERSSYEQYF